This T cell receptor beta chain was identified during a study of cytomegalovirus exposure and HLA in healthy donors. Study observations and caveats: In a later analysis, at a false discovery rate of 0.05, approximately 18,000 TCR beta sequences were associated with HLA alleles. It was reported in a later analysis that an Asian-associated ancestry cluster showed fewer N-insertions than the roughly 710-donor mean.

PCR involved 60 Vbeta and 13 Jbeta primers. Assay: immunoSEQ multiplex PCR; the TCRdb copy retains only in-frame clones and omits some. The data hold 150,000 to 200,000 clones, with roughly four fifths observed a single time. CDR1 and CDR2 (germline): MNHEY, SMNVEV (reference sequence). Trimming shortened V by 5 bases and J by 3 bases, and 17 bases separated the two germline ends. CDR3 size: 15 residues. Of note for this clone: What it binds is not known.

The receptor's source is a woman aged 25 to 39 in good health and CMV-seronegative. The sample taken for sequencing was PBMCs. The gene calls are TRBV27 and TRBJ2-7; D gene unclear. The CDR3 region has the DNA TGTGCCAGCAGTCTCGGTAACCCCGTAAACTACGAGCAGTACTTC. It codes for CASSLGNPVNYEQYF.